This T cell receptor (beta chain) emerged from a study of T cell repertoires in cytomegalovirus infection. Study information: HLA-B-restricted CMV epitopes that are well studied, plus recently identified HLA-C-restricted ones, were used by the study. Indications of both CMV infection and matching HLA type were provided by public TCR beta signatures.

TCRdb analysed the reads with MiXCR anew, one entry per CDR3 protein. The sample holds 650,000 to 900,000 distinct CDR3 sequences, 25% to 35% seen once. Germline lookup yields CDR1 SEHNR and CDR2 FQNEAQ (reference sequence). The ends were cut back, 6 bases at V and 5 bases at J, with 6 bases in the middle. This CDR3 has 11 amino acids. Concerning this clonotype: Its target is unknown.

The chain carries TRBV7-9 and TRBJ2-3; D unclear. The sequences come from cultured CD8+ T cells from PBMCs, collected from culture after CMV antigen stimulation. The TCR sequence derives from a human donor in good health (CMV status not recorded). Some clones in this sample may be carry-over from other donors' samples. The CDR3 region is CASRFVDTQYF. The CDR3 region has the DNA TGTGCCAGCAGATTTGTAGATACGCAGTATTTT.